Each of the 10 T cell receptor beta chains below was sequenced from the same sample in a study of regulatory T cells in long-lasting Graves disease. Time point reported: newly diagnosed GD, antithyroid drugs for less than 3 months. The TCR library was prepared using RNA isolated from PBMCs. Libraries of TCR beta came from iRepertoire HTBI primers plus Arm-PCR of CDR3 regions. TCRdb redid the calling of the multiplex PCR reads with MiXCR, one entry per CDR3 protein. The table lists about 420,000 distinct CDR3 sequences, roughly 15% of them singletons. The same specimen was also included in a second study, on T cells in Graves' hyperthyroidism and ophthalmopathy.

Sequences were derived from peripheral blood mononuclear cells (PBMCs), sampled at new diagnosis, from a patient treated with antithyroid drugs. The source of these receptors is a woman aged 18-29 years with Graves disease.

The chain has TRBV5-1 and TRBJ2-7; the match to TRBD1 covers 8 bases. The CDR3 has 15 residues. J gave up 4 bases and V 0 bases, and 6 bases lay outside the gene matches. CDR1 SGHRS and CDR2 YFSETQ come from the germline V gene. The CDR3 here is CASSLGDRRRYEQYF. The CDR3 nucleotides read TGCGCCAGCAGCTTGGGGGACAGGCGAAGATACGAGCAGTACTTC.

This clonotype was seen many times. This chain uses TRBV7-2 with TRBJ2-1; TRBD2 matches 8 bases. The CDR3 contains 19 residues. The trim removed 2 bases at V and 4 bases at J, leaving 16 bases unmatched. Germline V gene data show CDR1 as SGHTA and CDR2 as FQGNSA. The CDR3 loop is CASSLLVQERELMYNEQFF. CDR3 nucleotides: TGTGCCAGCAGCTTACTAGTGCAGGAGCGGGAGTTGATGTACAATGAGCAGTTCTTC.

This clonotype appeared a few times. This chain connects TRBV3-1 to TRBJ2-1, with 9 bases identical to TRBD1. The J segment lost 4 bases and the V segment lost 4 bases, leaving 5 bases of the junction unmatched. Germline V gives CDR1 LGHDT, CDR2 YNNKEL (reference sequence). The CDR3 runs to 15 residues. This chain's CDR3 is CASSPRDREYNEQFF. The CDR3 DNA reads TGTGCCAGCAGCCCCCGGGACAGGGAATACAATGAGCAGTTCTTC.

This clonotype was recorded at least ten times. This chain links TRBV3-1 with TRBJ2-1, with a tentative D call TRBD1 (5 bases). CDR1 and CDR2 from the germline V gene are LGHDT and YNNKEL (reference sequence). CDR3 length: 16 amino acids. Trimming cost V 0 bases and J 5 bases, with 14 bases left between them. CDR3 protein: CASSQESGQGNNEQFF. DNA for the CDR3: TGTGCCAGCAGCCAAGAATCCGGGCAGGGTAACAATGAGCAGTTCTTC.

This clonotype was seen ten or more times. The genes are TRBV28 and TRBJ2-7, with 8 bases that match TRBD1. V trimming: 5 bases; J trimming: 0 bases; junction bases outside the gene matches: 3. The CDR3 covers 14 residues. In germline, CDR1 is MDHEN, CDR2 SYDVKM. CDR3 amino acids: CASSPGQDSYEQYF. Written as DNA, the CDR3 is TGTGCCAGCAGTCCGGGACAGGACTCCTACGAGCAGTACTTC. The entire variable domain, with the rest obtained from reference TRBV28 and TRBJ2-7, is as follows: DVKVTQSSRYLVKRTGEKVFLECVQDMDHENMFWYRQDPGLGLRLIYFSYDVKMKEKGDIPEGYSVSREKKERFSLILESASTNQTSMYLCASSPGQDSYEQYFGPGTRLTVT.

This clonotype appeared a few times. The V call is TRBV29-1, the J call TRBJ2-3; 13 bases are a match to TRBD2. This CDR3 comprises 15 residues. Germline V lookup: CDR1 SQVTM, CDR2 ANQGSEA. With 7 bases clipped from V and 5 bases from J, the junction kept 9 bases outside the gene matches. The CDR3 region has the DNA TGCAGCGCCTTAGGACTAGCGGGAGTGGGAGATACGCAGTATTTT. It codes for CSALGLAGVGDTQYF.

This clonotype appeared many times. The rearrangement uses TRBV6-1 and TRBJ2-3; D ambiguous. The CDR3 contains 15 residues. V dropped 5 bases and J dropped 2 bases, with 14 bases sitting between them. Per germline, CDR1 MNHNS and CDR2 SASEGT. The CDR3 DNA follows: TGTGCCAGCAGTCCGGATCCGGCCTCCACAGATACGCAGTATTTT. Its translation is CASSPDPASTDTQYF.

This clonotype was detected ten times or more. The rearrangement joins TRBV27 to TRBJ2-5; D is ambiguous. V lost 8 bases to trimming and J lost 0 bases, with 10 bases between them. Germline V gene lookup returns CDR1 MNHEY and CDR2 SMNVEV (reference sequence). The CDR3 sequence is 13 residues long. CDR3 amino acids: CASRRTYQETQYF. The CDR3 DNA sequence: TGTGCCAGCCGTCGTACGTACCAAGAGACCCAGTACTTC.

V is TRBV6-5 and J is TRBJ1-3, with 7 positions matching TRBD1. CDR1 is MNHEY and CDR2 is SVGAGI in the germline V gene. Germline trimming cut 4 bases from V and 0 bases from J; bases unmatched to any gene: 6. The CDR3 extends over 16 amino acids. The CDR3 region has the DNA TGTGCCAGCAGTTGGGACAGCTTATTCTCTGGAAACACCATATATTTT. It encodes CASSWDSLFSGNTIYF.

This clonotype was seen many times. The chain is built from TRBV11-2 and TRBJ2-5; 10 bases are shared with TRBD2. V was pared by 1 base and J by 0 bases, with 5 bases of the junction left unmatched. Germline V lookup: CDR1 SGHAT, CDR2 FQNNGV. The CDR3 consists of 17 residues. The CDR3 nucleotides are TGTGCCAGCAGCTTAGTTAGCGGGAGGTCGTACCAAGAGACCCAGTACTTC. This encodes CASSLVSGRSYQETQYF.